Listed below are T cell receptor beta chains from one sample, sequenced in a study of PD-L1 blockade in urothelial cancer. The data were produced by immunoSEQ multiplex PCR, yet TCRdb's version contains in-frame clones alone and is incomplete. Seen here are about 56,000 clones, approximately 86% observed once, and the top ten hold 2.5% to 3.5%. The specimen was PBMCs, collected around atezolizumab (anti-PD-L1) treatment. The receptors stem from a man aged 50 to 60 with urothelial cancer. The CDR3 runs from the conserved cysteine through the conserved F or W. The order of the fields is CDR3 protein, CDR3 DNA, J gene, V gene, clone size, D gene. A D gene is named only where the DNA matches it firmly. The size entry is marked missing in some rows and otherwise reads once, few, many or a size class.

cdr3_aa: CASRYQGSSSGANVLTF
cdr3_nt: TGTGCCAGCAGATACCAGGGGTCTTCCTCTGGGGCCAACGTCCTGACTTTC
j_call: TRBJ2-6
v_call: TRBV4-2
clone_size: once
d_call: NA

cdr3_aa: CATRATSGDQETQYF
cdr3_nt: TGTGCCACCAGGGCGACTAGCGGGGACCAAGAGACCCAGTACTTC
j_call: TRBJ2-5
v_call: TRBV15
clone_size: NA
d_call: TRBD2

cdr3_aa: CASSIARSNYGYTF
cdr3_nt: TGTGCCAGTAGTATAGCGCGGTCCAACTATGGCTACACCTTC
j_call: TRBJ1-2
v_call: TRBV19
clone_size: NA
d_call: NA

cdr3_aa: CASSVGGDYQPQHF
cdr3_nt: TGTGCCAGCAGCGTAGGGGGGGATTATCAGCCCCAGCATTTT
j_call: TRBJ1-5
v_call: TRBV9
clone_size: NA
d_call: NA

cdr3_aa: CASSSDRGPRTDTQYF
cdr3_nt: TGTGCCAGCAGCTCCGACAGGGGGCCTCGCACAGATACGCAGTATTTT
j_call: TRBJ2-3
v_call: TRBV5-6
clone_size: NA
d_call: TRBD1

cdr3_aa: CASSKGTGISGANVLTF
cdr3_nt: TGTGCCAGTAGTAAGGGCACAGGAATCTCTGGGGCCAACGTCCTGACTTTC
j_call: TRBJ2-6
v_call: TRBV19
clone_size: NA
d_call: NA

cdr3_aa: CASFPYSYEQYF
cdr3_nt: TGTGCCAGCTTCCCCTACTCGTACGAGCAGTACTTC
j_call: TRBJ2-7
v_call: TRBV5-4
clone_size: NA
d_call: NA

cdr3_aa: CASSFLKGQIYGYTF
cdr3_nt: TGCGCCAGCAGCTTTTTGAAGGGACAGATCTATGGCTACACCTTC
j_call: TRBJ1-2
v_call: TRBV5-1
clone_size: NA
d_call: TRBD1

cdr3_aa: CASSLTEESLEAFF
cdr3_nt: TGCGCCAGCAGCTTGACGGAGGAATCCCTTGAAGCTTTCTTT
j_call: TRBJ1-1
v_call: TRBV5-1
clone_size: NA
d_call: NA

cdr3_aa: CASSTDTGHEKLFF
cdr3_nt: TGTGCCAGCAGCACAGACACCGGTCATGAAAAACTGTTTTTT
j_call: TRBJ1-4
v_call: TRBV7-2
clone_size: NA
d_call: NA

cdr3_aa: CASSLNQVGETQYF
cdr3_nt: TGTGCCAGCAGCTTAAACCAGGTCGGAGAGACCCAGTACTTC
j_call: TRBJ2-5
v_call: TRBV7-3
clone_size: NA
d_call: NA

cdr3_aa: CASSTTRLNQPQHF
cdr3_nt: TGTGCCAGCAGTACGACCAGACTCAATCAGCCCCAGCATTTT
j_call: TRBJ1-5
v_call: TRBV2
clone_size: few
d_call: NA

cdr3_aa: CATTVFPSSYEQYF
cdr3_nt: TGTGCCACCACGGTTTTCCCATCTTCCTACGAGCAGTACTTC
j_call: TRBJ2-7
v_call: TRBV28
clone_size: NA
d_call: NA

cdr3_aa: CASSQDPGTPNQPQHF
cdr3_nt: TGCGCCAGCAGCCAAGACCCCGGGACACCCAATCAGCCCCAGCATTTT
j_call: TRBJ1-5
v_call: TRBV4-1
clone_size: few
d_call: NA

cdr3_aa: CASSTLVGGLAPMGEQYF
cdr3_nt: TGCGCCAGCAGCACCCTAGTCGGGGGACTAGCGCCGATGGGGGAGCAGTATTTT
j_call: TRBJ2-3
v_call: TRBV5-1
clone_size: NA
d_call: TRBD2

cdr3_aa: CASSMSAGVGDTQYF
cdr3_nt: TGTGCCAGTAGTATGTCAGCGGGAGTGGGGGATACGCAGTATTTT
j_call: TRBJ2-3
v_call: TRBV19
clone_size: once
d_call: TRBD2

cdr3_aa: CASSVVRGGRDQPQHF
cdr3_nt: TGTGCCAGCAGTGTTGTCCGGGGAGGGCGGGACCAGCCCCAGCATTTT
j_call: TRBJ1-5
v_call: TRBV6-1
clone_size: NA
d_call: NA

cdr3_aa: CASSLVRGGNSPLHF
cdr3_nt: TGTGCCAGCAGCTTAGTACGTGGCGGCAATTCACCCCTCCACTTT
j_call: TRBJ1-6
v_call: TRBV7-9
clone_size: NA
d_call: NA

cdr3_aa: CASSLAGQGADTIYF
cdr3_nt: TGCGCCAGCAGCTTGGCCGGACAGGGGGCGGACACCATATATTTT
j_call: TRBJ1-3
v_call: TRBV5-1
clone_size: NA
d_call: TRBD1

cdr3_aa: CASSQEGGTQYF
cdr3_nt: TGTGCCAGCAGCCAGGAGGGAGGGACGCAGTATTTT
j_call: TRBJ2-3
v_call: TRBV4-2
clone_size: NA
d_call: TRBD2

cdr3_aa: CASSFNAFWPDMNTEAFF
cdr3_nt: TGCGCCAGCAGCTTCAATGCGTTTTGGCCGGACATGAACACTGAAGCTTTCTTT
j_call: TRBJ1-1
v_call: TRBV5-1
clone_size: NA
d_call: NA

cdr3_aa: CASSLRGNYGYTF
cdr3_nt: TGTGCCAGCAGTTTACGGGGTAACTATGGCTACACCTTC
j_call: TRBJ1-2
v_call: TRBV28
clone_size: NA
d_call: NA

cdr3_aa: CSVERPGGQGTNTEAFF
cdr3_nt: TGCAGCGTTGAACGGCCCGGGGGACAGGGAACGAACACTGAAGCTTTCTTT
j_call: TRBJ1-1
v_call: TRBV29-1
clone_size: NA
d_call: TRBD1

cdr3_aa: CASSRWADQETQYF
cdr3_nt: TGTGCCAGCTCACGATGGGCAGACCAAGAGACCCAGTACTTC
j_call: TRBJ2-5
v_call: TRBV18
clone_size: NA
d_call: NA

cdr3_aa: CASSPISGKRDYYTF
cdr3_nt: TGTGCCAGCTCACCAATTTCAGGCAAGAGAGATTACTACACCTTC
j_call: TRBJ1-2
v_call: TRBV18
clone_size: NA
d_call: NA

cdr3_aa: CASSPLGLSYEQYF
cdr3_nt: TGTGCCAGTAGTCCCCTGGGCCTCTCCTACGAGCAGTACTTC
j_call: TRBJ2-7
v_call: TRBV19
clone_size: NA
d_call: NA

cdr3_aa: CASSLSGTRGYTQYF
cdr3_nt: TGTGCCAGCAGCCTTTCGGGGACTAGAGGATATACGCAGTATTTT
j_call: TRBJ2-3
v_call: TRBV27
clone_size: NA
d_call: TRBD2

cdr3_aa: CASSADRGVGELFF
cdr3_nt: TGCGCCAGCAGCGCGGACAGGGGGGTCGGGGAGCTGTTTTTT
j_call: TRBJ2-2
v_call: TRBV4-1
clone_size: NA
d_call: TRBD1

cdr3_aa: CASSPRLSGRADTQYF
cdr3_nt: TGTGCCAGCTCACCACGTTTGAGCGGGAGAGCAGATACGCAGTATTTT
j_call: TRBJ2-3
v_call: TRBV18
clone_size: NA
d_call: TRBD2

cdr3_aa: CASSPWTAVYGYTF
cdr3_nt: TGTGCCAGCAGCCCGTGGACAGCGGTCTATGGCTACACCTTC
j_call: TRBJ1-2
v_call: TRBV7-9
clone_size: NA
d_call: NA

cdr3_aa: CASSWDRDPNF
cdr3_nt: TGTGCCAGCAGCTGGGACAGGGACCCAAACTTC
j_call: TRBJ1-2
v_call: TRBV11-2
clone_size: NA
d_call: TRBD1

cdr3_aa: CASSWDTAYEQYF
cdr3_nt: TGTGCCAGCAGCTGGGACACAGCCTACGAGCAGTACTTC
j_call: TRBJ2-7
v_call: TRBV7-9
clone_size: NA
d_call: NA

cdr3_aa: CASSYSAGNTGNTIYF
cdr3_nt: TGTGCCAGCAGTTACTCGGCAGGGAACACTGGAAACACCATATATTTT
j_call: TRBJ1-3
v_call: TRBV6-5
clone_size: NA
d_call: NA

cdr3_aa: CAINRGDDTQYF
cdr3_nt: TGTGCCATCAATCGGGGGGATGATACGCAGTATTTT
j_call: TRBJ2-3
v_call: TRBV10-3
clone_size: NA
d_call: TRBD2

cdr3_aa: CASSPGTGRTEAFF
cdr3_nt: TGTGCCAGCTCACCCGGGACAGGGAGGACTGAAGCTTTCTTT
j_call: TRBJ1-1
v_call: TRBV18
clone_size: NA
d_call: TRBD1

cdr3_aa: CASSREGTDTQYF
cdr3_nt: TGCGCCAGCAGCCGGGAGGGCACAGATACGCAGTATTTT
j_call: TRBJ2-3
v_call: TRBV5-1
clone_size: once
d_call: TRBD2

cdr3_aa: CASSRGQGTPQRNYGYTF
cdr3_nt: TGTGCCAGCAGCCGGGGACAGGGAACACCACAAAGAAACTATGGCTACACCTTC
j_call: TRBJ1-2
v_call: TRBV9
clone_size: once
d_call: TRBD1

cdr3_aa: CATSSGRGLNSPLHF
cdr3_nt: TGTGCCACCAGCAGTGGCAGGGGTTTGAATTCACCCCTCCACTTT
j_call: TRBJ1-6
v_call: TRBV15
clone_size: NA
d_call: NA

cdr3_aa: CASTLGPAGATDTQYF
cdr3_nt: TGCGCCAGCACCCTCGGTCCGGCAGGCGCCACAGATACGCAGTATTTT
j_call: TRBJ2-3
v_call: TRBV5-1
clone_size: NA
d_call: NA

cdr3_aa: CASSRLEVGPKGYTF
cdr3_nt: TGTGCCAGCAGTCGCTTAGAGGTTGGTCCCAAGGGCTACACCTTC
j_call: TRBJ1-2
v_call: TRBV7-9
clone_size: NA
d_call: NA

cdr3_aa: CASSLNRGWADTQYF
cdr3_nt: TGTGCCAGCAGCTTGAACCGGGGGTGGGCAGATACGCAGTATTTT
j_call: TRBJ2-3
v_call: TRBV5-4
clone_size: NA
d_call: NA

cdr3_aa: CASSPRQGSPLNTGELFF
cdr3_nt: TGTGCCAGCTCACCTCGGCAGGGGTCGCCCTTGAACACCGGGGAGCTGTTTTTT
j_call: TRBJ2-2
v_call: TRBV18
clone_size: once
d_call: NA